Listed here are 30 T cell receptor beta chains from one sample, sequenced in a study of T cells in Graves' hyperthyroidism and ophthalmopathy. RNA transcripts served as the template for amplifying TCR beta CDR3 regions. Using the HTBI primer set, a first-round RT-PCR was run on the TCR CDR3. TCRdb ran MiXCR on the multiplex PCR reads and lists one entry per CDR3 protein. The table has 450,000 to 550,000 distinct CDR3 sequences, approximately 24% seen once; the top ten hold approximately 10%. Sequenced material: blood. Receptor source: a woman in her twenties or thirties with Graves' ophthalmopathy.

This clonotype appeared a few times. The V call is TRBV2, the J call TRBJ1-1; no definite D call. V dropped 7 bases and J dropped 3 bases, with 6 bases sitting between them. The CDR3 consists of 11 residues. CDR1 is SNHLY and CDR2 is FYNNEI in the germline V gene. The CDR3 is CASNTHTEAFF. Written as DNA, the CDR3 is TGTGCCAGCAATACTCACACTGAAGCTTTCTTT.

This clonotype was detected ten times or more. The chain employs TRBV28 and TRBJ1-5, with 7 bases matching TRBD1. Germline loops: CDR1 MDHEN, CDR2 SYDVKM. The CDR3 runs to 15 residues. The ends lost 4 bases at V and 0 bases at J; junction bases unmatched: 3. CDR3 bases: TGTGCCAGCAGTTGGGGACAGACTAGCAATCAGCCCCAGCATTTT. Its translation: CASSWGQTSNQPQHF.

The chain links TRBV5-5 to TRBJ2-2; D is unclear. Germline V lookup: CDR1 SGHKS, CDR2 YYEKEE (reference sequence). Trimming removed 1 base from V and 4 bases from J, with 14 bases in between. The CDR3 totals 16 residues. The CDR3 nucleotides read TGTGCCAGCAGCTTGTTGGCAATCCCACTCACCGGGGAGCTGTTTTTT. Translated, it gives CASSLLAIPLTGELFF.

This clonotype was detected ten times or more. The CDR3 DNA follows: TGTGCCAGCAGTACGACAGGGGGAGTGACTGAAGCTTTCTTT. This sequence encodes CASSTTGGVTEAFF. V gene TRBV28 combines with J gene TRBJ1-1; 9 bases line up with TRBD1. This CDR3 region has 14 residues. J lost 5 bases, V lost 5 bases, and 6 bases had no gene match. The germline V gene encodes CDR1 MDHEN and CDR2 SYDVKM.

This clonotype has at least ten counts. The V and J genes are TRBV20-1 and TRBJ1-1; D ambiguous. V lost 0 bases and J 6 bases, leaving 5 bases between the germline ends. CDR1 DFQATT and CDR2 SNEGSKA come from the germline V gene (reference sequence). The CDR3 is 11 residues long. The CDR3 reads CSARDVAEAFF. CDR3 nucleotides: TGCAGTGCTAGAGATGTCGCTGAAGCTTTCTTT.

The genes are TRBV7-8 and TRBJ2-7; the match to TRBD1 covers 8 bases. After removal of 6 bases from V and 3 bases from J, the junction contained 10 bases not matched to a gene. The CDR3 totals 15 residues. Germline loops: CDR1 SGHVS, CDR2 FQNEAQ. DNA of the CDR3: TGTGCCAGCAGTCGACAAACCACAGGGGGCTACGAGCAGTACTTC. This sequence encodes CASSRQTTGGYEQYF.

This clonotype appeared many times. Written as DNA, the CDR3 is TGTGCCAGCAGCTTTGAAGACAACCAAGAGACCCAGTACTTC. Translating gives CASSFEDNQETQYF. This rearrangement joins TRBV7-9 to TRBJ2-5; no firm D call. The CDR3 sequence is 14 residues long. Germline V gives CDR1 SEHNR, CDR2 FQNEAQ (reference sequence). The V gene lost 3 bases and the J gene lost 0 bases, with 8 bases spanning the gap.

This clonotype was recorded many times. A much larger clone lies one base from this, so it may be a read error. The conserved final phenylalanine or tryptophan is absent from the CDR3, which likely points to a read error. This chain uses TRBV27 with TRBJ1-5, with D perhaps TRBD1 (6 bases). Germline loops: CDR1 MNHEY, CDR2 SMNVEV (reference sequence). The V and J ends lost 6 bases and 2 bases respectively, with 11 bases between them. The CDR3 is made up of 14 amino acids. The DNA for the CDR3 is TGTGCCAGCAGGGAGGGGGTTGGCAATCAGCCCCAGCATCTT. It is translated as CASREGVGNQPQHL.

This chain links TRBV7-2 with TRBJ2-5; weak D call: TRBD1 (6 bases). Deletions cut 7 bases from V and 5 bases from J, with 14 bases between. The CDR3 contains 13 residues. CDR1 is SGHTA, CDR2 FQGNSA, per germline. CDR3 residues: CASNVDSPETQYF. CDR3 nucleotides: TGTGCCAGCAACGTGGACAGTCCGGAGACCCAGTACTTC. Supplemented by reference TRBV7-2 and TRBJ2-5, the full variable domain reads GAGVSQSPSNKVTEKGKDVELRCDPISGHTALYWYRQSLGQGLEFLIYFQGNSAPDKSGLPSDRFSAERTGGSVSTLTIQRTQQEDSAVYLCASNVDSPETQYFGPGTRLLVL.

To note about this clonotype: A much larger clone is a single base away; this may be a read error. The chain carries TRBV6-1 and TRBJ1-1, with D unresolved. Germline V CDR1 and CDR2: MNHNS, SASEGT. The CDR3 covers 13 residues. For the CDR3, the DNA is TGTGCCGCGACCCGGCTGATGAACACTGAAGCTTTATTT. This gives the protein CAATRLMNTEALF.

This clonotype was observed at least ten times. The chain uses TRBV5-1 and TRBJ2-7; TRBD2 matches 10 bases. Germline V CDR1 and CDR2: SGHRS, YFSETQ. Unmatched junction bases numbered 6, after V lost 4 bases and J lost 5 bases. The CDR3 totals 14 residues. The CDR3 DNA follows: TGCGCCAGCAGCCTTAGCGGGGGGTTCCACGAGCAGTACTTC. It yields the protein CASSLSGGFHEQYF.

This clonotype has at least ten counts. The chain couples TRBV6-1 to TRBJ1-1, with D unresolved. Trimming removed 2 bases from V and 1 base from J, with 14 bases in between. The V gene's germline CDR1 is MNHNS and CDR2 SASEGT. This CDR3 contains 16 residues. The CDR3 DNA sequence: TGTGCCAGCAGTGAATATTTTCAAAACGGGAACACTGAAGCTTTCTTT. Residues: CASSEYFQNGNTEAFF.

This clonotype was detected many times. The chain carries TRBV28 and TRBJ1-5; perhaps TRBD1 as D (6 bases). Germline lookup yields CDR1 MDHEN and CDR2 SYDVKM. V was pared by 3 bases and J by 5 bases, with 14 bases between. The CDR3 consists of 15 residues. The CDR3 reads CASSFDRDIHQPQHF. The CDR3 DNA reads TGTGCCAGCAGTTTTGATCGGGACATTCATCAGCCCCAGCATTTT. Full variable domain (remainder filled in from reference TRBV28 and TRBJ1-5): DVKVTQSSRYLVKRTGEKVFLECVQDMDHENMFWYRQDPGLGLRLIYFSYDVKMKEKGDIPEGYSVSREKKERFSLILESASTNQTSMYLCASSFDRDIHQPQHFGDGTRLSIL.

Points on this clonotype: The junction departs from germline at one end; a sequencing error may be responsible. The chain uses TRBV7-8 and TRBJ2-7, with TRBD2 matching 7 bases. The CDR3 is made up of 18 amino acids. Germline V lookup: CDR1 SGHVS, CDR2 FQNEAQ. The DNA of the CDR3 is TGTGCCAGCCGCTTGGGCAAAGCGGGGCCACTCCGGGCCTACGAGCAGTACTTC. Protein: CASRLGKAGPLRAYEQYF.

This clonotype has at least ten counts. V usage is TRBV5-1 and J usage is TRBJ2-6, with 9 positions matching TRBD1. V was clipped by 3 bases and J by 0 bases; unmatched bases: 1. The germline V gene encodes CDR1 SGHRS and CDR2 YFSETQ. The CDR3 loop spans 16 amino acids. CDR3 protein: CASSWGQGSGANVLTF. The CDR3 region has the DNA TGCGCCAGCAGCTGGGGACAGGGCTCTGGGGCCAACGTCCTGACTTTC.

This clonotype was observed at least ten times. The CDR3 protein is CAWRGRGWETQYF. The CDR3 bases are TGTGCCTGGAGGGGACGGGGTTGGGAGACCCAGTACTTC. V usage is TRBV30 and J usage is TRBJ2-5; D could derive from TRBD1 or TRBD2 (5 bases each). Germline CDR1 GTSNPN, CDR2 SVGIG (reference sequence). The CDR3 is 13 amino acids. V lost 3 bases, J lost 5 bases, and 13 bases lay in between.

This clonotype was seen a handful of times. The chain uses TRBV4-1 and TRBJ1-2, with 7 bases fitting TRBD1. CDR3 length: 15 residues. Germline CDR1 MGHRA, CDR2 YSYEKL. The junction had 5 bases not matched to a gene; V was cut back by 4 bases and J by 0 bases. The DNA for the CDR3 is TGCGCCAGCAGCCCGGCGCAGGGGGCTAACTATGGCTACACCTTC. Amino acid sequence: CASSPAQGANYGYTF.

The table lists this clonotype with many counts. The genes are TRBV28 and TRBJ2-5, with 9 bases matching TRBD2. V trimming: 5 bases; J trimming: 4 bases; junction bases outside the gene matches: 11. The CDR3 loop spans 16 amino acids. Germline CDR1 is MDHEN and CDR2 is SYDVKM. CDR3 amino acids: CASSTRKTSGRETQYF. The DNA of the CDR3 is TGTGCCAGCAGTACGCGAAAGACTAGCGGAAGAGAGACCCAGTACTTC.

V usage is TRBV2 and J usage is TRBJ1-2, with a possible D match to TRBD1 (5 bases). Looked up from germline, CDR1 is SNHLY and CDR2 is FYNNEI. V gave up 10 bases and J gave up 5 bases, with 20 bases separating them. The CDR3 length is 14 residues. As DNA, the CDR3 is TGTGCCATCAGCCCCTCAGGGTTCGTTTATGGCTACACCTTC. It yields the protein CAISPSGFVYGYTF.

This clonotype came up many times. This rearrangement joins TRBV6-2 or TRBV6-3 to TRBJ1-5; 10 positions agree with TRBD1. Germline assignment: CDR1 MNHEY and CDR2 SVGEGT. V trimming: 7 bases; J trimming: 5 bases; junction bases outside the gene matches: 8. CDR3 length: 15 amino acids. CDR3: CASTTPGTGDQPQHF. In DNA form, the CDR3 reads TGTGCCAGCACCACACCCGGGACAGGGGATCAGCCCCAGCATTTT.

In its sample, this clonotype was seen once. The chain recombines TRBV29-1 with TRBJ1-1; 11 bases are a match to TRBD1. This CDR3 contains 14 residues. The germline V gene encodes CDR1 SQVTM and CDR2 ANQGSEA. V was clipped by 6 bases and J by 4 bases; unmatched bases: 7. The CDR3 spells CSVGTGGFGTEAFF. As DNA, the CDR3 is TGCAGCGTCGGGACAGGGGGTTTTGGCACTGAAGCTTTCTTT.

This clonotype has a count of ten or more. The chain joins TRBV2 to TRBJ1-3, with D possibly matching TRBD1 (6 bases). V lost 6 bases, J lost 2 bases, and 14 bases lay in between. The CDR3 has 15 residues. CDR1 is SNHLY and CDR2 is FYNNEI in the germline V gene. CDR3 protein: CASSLMGGTGNTIYF. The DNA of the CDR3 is TGTGCCAGCAGCCTAATGGGGGGCACTGGAAACACCATATATTTT.

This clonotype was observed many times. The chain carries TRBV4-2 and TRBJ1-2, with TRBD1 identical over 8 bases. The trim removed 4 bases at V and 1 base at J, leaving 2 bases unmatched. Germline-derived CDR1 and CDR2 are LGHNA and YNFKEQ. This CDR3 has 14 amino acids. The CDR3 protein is CASSRDRINYGYTF. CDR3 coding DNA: TGTGCCAGCAGCCGGGACAGGATTAACTATGGCTACACCTTC.

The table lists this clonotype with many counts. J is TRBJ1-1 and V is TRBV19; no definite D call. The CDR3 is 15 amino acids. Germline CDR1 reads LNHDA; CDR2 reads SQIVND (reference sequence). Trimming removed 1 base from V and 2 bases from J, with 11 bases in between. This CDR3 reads CASSIVVGANTEAFF. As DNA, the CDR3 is TGTGCCAGTAGTATAGTGGTGGGAGCAAACACTGAAGCTTTCTTT.

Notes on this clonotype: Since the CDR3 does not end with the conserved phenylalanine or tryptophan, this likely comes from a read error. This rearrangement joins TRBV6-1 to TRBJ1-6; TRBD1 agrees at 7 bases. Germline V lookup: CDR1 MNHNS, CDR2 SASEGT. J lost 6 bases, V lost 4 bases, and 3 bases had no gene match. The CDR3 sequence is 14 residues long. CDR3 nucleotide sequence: TGTGCCAGCAGTGTGACAGGGCTTAATTCACCCCTCCACCTT. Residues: CASSVTGLNSPLHL.

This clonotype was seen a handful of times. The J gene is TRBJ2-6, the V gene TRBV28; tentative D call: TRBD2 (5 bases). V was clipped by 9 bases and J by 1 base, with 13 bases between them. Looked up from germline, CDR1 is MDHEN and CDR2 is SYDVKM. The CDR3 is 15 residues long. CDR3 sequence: CASIQRGSGANVLTF. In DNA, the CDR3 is TGTGCCAGTATTCAAAGAGGGTCTGGGGCCAACGTCCTGACTTTC.

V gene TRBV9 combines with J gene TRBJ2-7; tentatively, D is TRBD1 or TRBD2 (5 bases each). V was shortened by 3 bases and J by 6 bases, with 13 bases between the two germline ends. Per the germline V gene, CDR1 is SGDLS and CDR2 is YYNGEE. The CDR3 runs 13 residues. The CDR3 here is CASSADGAGEQYF. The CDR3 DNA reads TGTGCCAGCAGCGCGGACGGGGCCGGCGAGCAGTACTTC.

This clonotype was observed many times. This CDR3 reads CASTRGRGNQPQHF. In DNA, the CDR3 is TGTGCCAGCACCAGGGGGAGGGGCAATCAGCCCCAGCATTTT. V gene TRBV6-1 combines with J gene TRBJ1-5, with TRBD1 matching over 7 bases. The CDR3 extends over 14 amino acids. CDR1 is MNHNS and CDR2 is SASEGT in the germline V gene. The ends lost 7 bases at V and 2 bases at J; junction bases unmatched: 5.

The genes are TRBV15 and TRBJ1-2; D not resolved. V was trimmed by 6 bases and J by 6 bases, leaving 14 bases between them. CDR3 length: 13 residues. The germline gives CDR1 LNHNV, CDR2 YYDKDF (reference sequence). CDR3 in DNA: TGTGCCACCAGTACTCCTCACCAGGATGGCTACACCTTC. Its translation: CATSTPHQDGYTF.

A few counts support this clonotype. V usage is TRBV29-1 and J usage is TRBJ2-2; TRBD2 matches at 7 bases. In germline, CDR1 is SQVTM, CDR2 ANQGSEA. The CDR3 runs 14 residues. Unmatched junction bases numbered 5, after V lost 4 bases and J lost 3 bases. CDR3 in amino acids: CSVVSGAHTGELFF. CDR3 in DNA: TGCAGCGTTGTAAGCGGGGCTCACACCGGGGAGCTGTTTTTT.